This T cell receptor beta chain was sequenced for a study of T cells in Graves' hyperthyroidism and ophthalmopathy (dated by TCRdb to about 2019). At the level of the whole study: Peripheral blood samples were taken at the time of initial diagnosis, prior to any treatment. To identify distinguishing TCR V-J signatures, a discovery cohort of around 100 patients was used, comprising approximately 40 with Graves' ophthalmopathy and under 60 with stable Graves' hyperthyroidism. An independent validation cohort of around 19 hyperthyroidism patients and about 15 patients who later progressed to ophthalmopathy tested prospective prediction of ophthalmopathy. For training and testing, the roughly 93 patients in the discovery cohort were randomly divided in a 7:3 ratio. The study also compared thyroid tissue and blood T-cell repertoires from about six Graves' hyperthyroidism patients. After blood sampling, hyperthyroidism patients were treated with methimazole at a starting dose of 30 mg daily, and ophthalmopathy patients were treated with high-dose intravenous methylprednisolone. According to the paper, TCR Vbeta CDR3 sequencing was carried out on around 140 peripheral blood samples, which came from about 45 ophthalmopathy, approximately 78 hyperthyroidism and roughly 17 progressor patients. Broad study findings and their caveats: In validation, the model predicted progression to ophthalmopathy with just under 71% sensitivity and less than 80% specificity, a median of approximately 6.5 months before onset. No statistical method was used to fix the sample size in advance, and group allocation was not hidden from the investigators. Most expanded thyroid clonotypes (frequency above 0.001) were also detected in blood, a finding suggesting that blood repertoires may reflect thyroid immune responses. Ophthalmopathy was separated from stable hyperthyroidism by a 13 V-J signature model, with around 88% sensitivity and about 81% specificity obtained in cross-validation and 80%/75% obtained in testing.

Cut back by 7 bases and 0 bases, the V and J ends lie 12 bases apart. Measured from the cysteine to the phenylalanine, the CDR3 is 14 residues long. Kept here is only the CDR3 DNA, which spans 42 bases and is read in frame from base 1. This clonotype was counted many times. Its target antigen remains unknown. It has no much larger one-base neighbor in the sample; base qualities were not kept. Ophthalmopathy patients had moderately to severely active disease, Clinical Activity Score of at least 3, NOSPECS grade of at least 4, and duration under 3 months. The study excluded patients with uncontrolled infections, other autoimmune diseases, pregnancy or lactation. Diagnoses were established on the basis of clinical symptoms, serum thyroxine and TRAb, thyroid ultrasound, and orbital computed tomography. Ficoll-Paque density gradient centrifugation was used to isolate PBMCs from approximately 10 ml of fresh peripheral blood. Total RNA was extracted using Trizol reagent, and RNA quality was assessed on an Agilent 2100 Bioanalyzer.

The TCR beta CDR3 regions were amplified from RNA transcripts. A first-round RT-PCR of the TCR CDR3 used the HTBI primer set with the Qiagen OneStep RT-PCR kit. A second multiplex PCR round built the libraries, followed by size selection and purification. Sequencing of the libraries was done on an Illumina HiSeq2000 using paired-end 100 bp reads. Per the authors' processing: SOAPnuke was used to process the raw data, with reads discarded if the reads contained adapters or uncalled bases, had a mean Phred below 15, or lacked an exact constant-primer or identifier match. High-quality paired reads were merged using COPE v1.2.5, and each unique nucleotide sequence was defined as a clonotype. Clonotypes were aligned to IMGT TRBV, TRBD and TRBJ reference segments using MiTCR v1.1. Analysis was restricted to V-J combinations with a frequency above 0.0001, which covered 99.2% of repertoires. The TCS score was defined as F50 (clonal expansion) divided by E x V (chaos), with BLOSUM62-based TCRdist calculated between CDR3 peptides within each V-J. Welch's t-statistics and random forest reduced fewer than 600 V-J features to 13, which were used in a naive Bayes classifier (R e1071). The Morisita-Horn index was used to measure how similar the thyroid and blood repertoires were. The public reads were reprocessed in TCRdb via fastp at Q25 and MiXCR, keeping in-frame beta chains. One record per CDR3 amino acid sequence lists the most common genes and DNA. The V and J calls shown here were made by TCRdb, not taken from the authors' results. The sample includes approximately 610,000 distinct CDR3 sequences, with under 15% observed a single time. Together, the top ten hold around 4.1% of the sample.

The receptor was isolated from a woman between 40 and 55 years old with Graves' ophthalmopathy. The rearranged segments are TRBV12-3 or TRBV12-4 and TRBJ1-2; the D gene identity is not certain. Sequencing was done on a sample of blood. This receptor has the CDR3 CASTPTTPNYGYTF. The DNA is as follows: TGTGCCAGCACCCCAACCACTCCTAACTATGGCTACACCTTC.